The clone carrying this T cell receptor (beta chain) was detected a few times. Its antigen is not known. The V gene's germline CDR1 is MGHRA and CDR2 YSYEKL. CDR3 length: 18 residues. Between the trimmed V and J ends, which lost 4 bases and 4 bases, there was a span of 26 bases. The data were obtained in a study of identical twins. From the 5' RACE reads, TCRdb called clonotypes with MiXCR, one entry per CDR3 protein. The sample shows 1.5 million to 2 million distinct CDR3 sequences, around a third of them seen only once. Points from the study as a whole: Monozygotic twins shared more out-of-frame TCR alpha than recombination models predicted. While abundant cord blood beta clonotypes carried fewer insertions, memory repertoires showed no such pattern.

The chain couples TRBV4-1 to TRBJ2-7; no clear D gene. This TCR came from a newborn girl in good health. Specimen: cord blood. CDR3 sequence reads: CASSPGPKLWARLYEQYF. The CDR3 nucleotides read TGCGCCAGCAGCCCCGGCCCCAAACTTTGGGCCCGCCTTTACGAGCAGTACTTC.